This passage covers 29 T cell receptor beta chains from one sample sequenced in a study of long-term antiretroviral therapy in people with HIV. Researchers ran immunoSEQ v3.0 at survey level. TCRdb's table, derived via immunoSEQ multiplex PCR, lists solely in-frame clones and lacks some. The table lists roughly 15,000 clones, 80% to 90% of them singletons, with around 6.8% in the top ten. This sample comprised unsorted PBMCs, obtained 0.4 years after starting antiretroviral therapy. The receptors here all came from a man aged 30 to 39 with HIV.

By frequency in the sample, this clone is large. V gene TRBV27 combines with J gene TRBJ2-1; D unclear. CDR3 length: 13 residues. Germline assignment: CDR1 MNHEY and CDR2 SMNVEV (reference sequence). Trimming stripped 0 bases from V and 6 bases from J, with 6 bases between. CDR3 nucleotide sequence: TGTGCCAGCAGTTTATCGCCCCTCAATGAGCAGTTCTTC. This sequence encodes CASSLSPLNEQFF.

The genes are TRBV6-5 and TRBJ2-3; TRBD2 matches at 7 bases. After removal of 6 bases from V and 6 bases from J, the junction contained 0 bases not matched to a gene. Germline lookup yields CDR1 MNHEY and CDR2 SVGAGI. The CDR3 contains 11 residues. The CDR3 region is CASSGRDTQYF. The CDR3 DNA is TGTGCCAGCAGCGGGAGGGATACGCAGTATTTT.

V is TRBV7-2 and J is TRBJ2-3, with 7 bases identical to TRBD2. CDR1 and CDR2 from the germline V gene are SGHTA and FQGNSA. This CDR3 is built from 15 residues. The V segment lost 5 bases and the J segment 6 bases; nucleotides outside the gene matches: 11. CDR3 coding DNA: TGTGCCAGCAGCCTCCTGGCTAGCGGCGGGGATACGCAGTATTTT. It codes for CASSLLASGGDTQYF.

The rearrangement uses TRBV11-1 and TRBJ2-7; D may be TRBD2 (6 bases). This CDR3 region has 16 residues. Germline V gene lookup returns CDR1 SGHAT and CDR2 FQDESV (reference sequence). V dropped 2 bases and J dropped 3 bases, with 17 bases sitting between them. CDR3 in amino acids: CASSLTAGAQNYEQYF. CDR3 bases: TGTGCCAGCAGCTTAACAGCGGGCGCGCAAAACTACGAGCAGTACTTC. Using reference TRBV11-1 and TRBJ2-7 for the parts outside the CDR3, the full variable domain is EAEVAQSPRYKITEKSQAVAFWCDPISGHATLYWYRQILGQGPELLVQFQDESVVDDSQLPKDRFSAERLKGVDSTLKIQPAELGDSAMYLCASSLTAGAQNYEQYFGPGTRLTVT.

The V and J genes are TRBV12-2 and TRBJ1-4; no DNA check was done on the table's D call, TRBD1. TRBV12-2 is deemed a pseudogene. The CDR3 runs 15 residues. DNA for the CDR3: TGTGCAAGTCGCTTTACAGGGCCGGGTAATGAAAAACTGTTTTTT. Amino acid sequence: CASRFTGPGNEKLFF.

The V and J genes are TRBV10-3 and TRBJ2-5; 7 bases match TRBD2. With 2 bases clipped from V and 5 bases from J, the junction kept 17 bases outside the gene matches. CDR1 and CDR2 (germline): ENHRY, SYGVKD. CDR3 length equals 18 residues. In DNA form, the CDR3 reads TGTGCCATCAGTGAGCCCCGAGGGGTAAGCGGGAATAGCGAGACCCAGTACTTC. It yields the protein CAISEPRGVSGNSETQYF.

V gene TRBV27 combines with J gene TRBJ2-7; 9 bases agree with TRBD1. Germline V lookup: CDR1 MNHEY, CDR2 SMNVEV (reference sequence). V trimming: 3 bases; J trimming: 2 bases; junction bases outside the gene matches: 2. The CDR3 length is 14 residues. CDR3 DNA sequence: TGTGCCAGCAGTTTCGGGACAGGGACCTACGAGCAGTACTTC. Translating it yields CASSFGTGTYEQYF.

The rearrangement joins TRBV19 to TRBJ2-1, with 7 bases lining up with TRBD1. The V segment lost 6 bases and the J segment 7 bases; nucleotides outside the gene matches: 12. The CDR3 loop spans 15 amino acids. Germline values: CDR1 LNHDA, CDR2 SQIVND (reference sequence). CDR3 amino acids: CASRALQGPRNEQFF. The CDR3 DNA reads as TGTGCCAGTAGGGCCCTACAGGGGCCTCGGAATGAGCAGTTCTTC.

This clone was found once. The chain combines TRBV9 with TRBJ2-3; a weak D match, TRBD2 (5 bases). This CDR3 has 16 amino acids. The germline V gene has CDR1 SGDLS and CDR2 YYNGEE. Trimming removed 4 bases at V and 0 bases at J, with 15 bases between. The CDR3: CASSPRSGSSTDTQYF. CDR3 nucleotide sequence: TGTGCCAGCAGCCCCCGCTCGGGGAGTAGCACAGATACGCAGTATTTT.

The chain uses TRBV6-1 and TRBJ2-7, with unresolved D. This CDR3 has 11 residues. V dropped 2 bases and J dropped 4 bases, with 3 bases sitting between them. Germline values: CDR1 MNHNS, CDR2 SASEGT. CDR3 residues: CASSETYEQYF. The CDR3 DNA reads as TGTGCCAGCAGTGAAACGTACGAGCAGTACTTC.

Written as DNA, the CDR3 is TGCGCCAGCAGTCACGACAGGGGCGGTCAGCCCCAGCATTTT. This codes for CASSHDRGGQPQHF. The chain carries TRBV5-1 and TRBJ1-5; 8 nucleotides match TRBD1. The CDR3 is made up of 14 amino acids. CDR1 and CDR2 from the germline V gene are SGHRS and YFSETQ. Trimming removed 5 bases from V and 6 bases from J; junction bases left unmatched: 7.

For the CDR3, the DNA is TGTGCCAGTAGTCTAATCCGGGACAGCCCTGAAGCTTTCTTT. Its protein product is CASSLIRDSPEAFF. The J gene is TRBJ1-1, the V gene TRBV19; 7 positions agree with TRBD1. The CDR3 extends over 14 amino acids. Looked up from germline, CDR1 is LNHDA and CDR2 is SQIVND (reference sequence). The ends lost 5 bases at V and 6 bases at J; junction bases unmatched: 9. The complete variable domain, with remaining parts taken from reference TRBV19 and TRBJ1-1, reads DGGITQSPKYLFRKEGQNVTLSCEQNLNHDAMYWYRQDPGQGLRLIYYSQIVNDFQKGDIAEGYSVSREKKESFPLTVTSAQKNPTAFYLCASSLIRDSPEAFFGQGTRLTVV.

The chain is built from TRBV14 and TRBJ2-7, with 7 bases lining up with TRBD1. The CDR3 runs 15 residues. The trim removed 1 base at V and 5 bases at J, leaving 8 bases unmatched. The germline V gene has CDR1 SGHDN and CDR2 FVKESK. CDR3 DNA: TGTGCCAGCAGCCAAGGGTGGCCCGACAGGGACGAGCAGTACTTC. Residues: CASSQGWPDRDEQYF.

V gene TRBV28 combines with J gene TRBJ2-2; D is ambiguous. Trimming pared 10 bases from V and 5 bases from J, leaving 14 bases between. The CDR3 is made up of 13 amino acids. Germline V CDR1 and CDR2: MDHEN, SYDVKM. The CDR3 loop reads CATCPHWTGELFF. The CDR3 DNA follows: TGTGCCACCTGCCCCCATTGGACCGGGGAGCTGTTTTTT. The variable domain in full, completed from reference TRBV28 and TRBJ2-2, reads DVKVTQSSRYLVKRTGEKVFLECVQDMDHENMFWYRQDPGLGLRLIYFSYDVKMKEKGDIPEGYSVSREKKERFSLILESASTNQTSMYLCATCPHWTGELFFGEGSRLTVL.

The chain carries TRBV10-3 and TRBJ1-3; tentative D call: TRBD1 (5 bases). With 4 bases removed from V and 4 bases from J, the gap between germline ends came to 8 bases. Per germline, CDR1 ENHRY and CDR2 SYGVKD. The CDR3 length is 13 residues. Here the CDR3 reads CAISAAGGNTIYF. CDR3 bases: TGTGCCATCAGTGCGGCAGGGGGAAACACCATATATTTT.

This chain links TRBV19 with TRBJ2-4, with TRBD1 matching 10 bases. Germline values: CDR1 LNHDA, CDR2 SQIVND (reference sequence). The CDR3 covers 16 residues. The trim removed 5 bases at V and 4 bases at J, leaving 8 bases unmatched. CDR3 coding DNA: TGTGCCAGTAGTTCCCTCCTGGGACAGGGGAAAAACATTCAGTACTTC. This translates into CASSSLLGQGKNIQYF. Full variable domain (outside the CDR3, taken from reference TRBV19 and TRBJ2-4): DGGITQSPKYLFRKEGQNVTLSCEQNLNHDAMYWYRQDPGQGLRLIYYSQIVNDFQKGDIAEGYSVSREKKESFPLTVTSAQKNPTAFYLCASSSLLGQGKNIQYFGAGTRLSVL.

CDR3 bases: TGTGCCAGCAGCCCGGGAAGGGGGTACGGCAATCAGCCCCAGCATTTT. Translating it yields CASSPGRGYGNQPQHF. The chain combines TRBV7-2 with TRBJ1-5, with D perhaps matching TRBD1 (6 bases). This CDR3 spans 16 amino acids. CDR1 and CDR2 (germline): SGHTA, FQGNSA. The V gene lost 5 bases and the J gene lost 2 bases, with 16 bases spanning the gap.

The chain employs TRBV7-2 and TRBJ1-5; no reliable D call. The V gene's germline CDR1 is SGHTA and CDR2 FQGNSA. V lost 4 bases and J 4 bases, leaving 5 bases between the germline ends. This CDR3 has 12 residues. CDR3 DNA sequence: TGTGCCAGCAGCTCCCAGAATCAGCCCCAGCATTTT. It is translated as CASSSQNQPQHF.

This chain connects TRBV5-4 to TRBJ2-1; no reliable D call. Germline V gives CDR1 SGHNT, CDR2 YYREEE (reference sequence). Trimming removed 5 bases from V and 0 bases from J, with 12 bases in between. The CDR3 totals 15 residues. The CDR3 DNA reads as TGTGCCAGCAGAACGGACCGGAGCTCCTACAATGAGCAGTTCTTC. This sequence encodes CASRTDRSSYNEQFF.

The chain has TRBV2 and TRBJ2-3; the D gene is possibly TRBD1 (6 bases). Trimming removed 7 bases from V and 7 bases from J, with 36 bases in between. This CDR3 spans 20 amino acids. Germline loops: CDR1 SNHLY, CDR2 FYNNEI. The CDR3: CASKQPSFALWTAKPYTQYF. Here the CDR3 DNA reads TGTGCCAGCAAGCAACCCTCTTTCGCTTTATGGACAGCGAAGCCATATACGCAGTATTTT.

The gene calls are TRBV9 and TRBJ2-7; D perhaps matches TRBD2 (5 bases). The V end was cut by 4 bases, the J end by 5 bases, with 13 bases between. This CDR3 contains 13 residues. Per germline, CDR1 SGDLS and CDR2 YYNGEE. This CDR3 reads CASSRGGEDEQYF. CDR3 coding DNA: TGTGCCAGCAGCCGCGGAGGAGAAGACGAGCAGTACTTC.

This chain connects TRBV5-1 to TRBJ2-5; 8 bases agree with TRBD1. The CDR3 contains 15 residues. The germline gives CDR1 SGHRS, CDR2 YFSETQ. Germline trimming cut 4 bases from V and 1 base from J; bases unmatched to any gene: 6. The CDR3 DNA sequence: TGCGCCAGCAGCGGCGGGACAGGAGTCCAAGAGACCCAGTACTTC. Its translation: CASSGGTGVQETQYF. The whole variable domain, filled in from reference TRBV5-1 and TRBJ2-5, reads KAGVTQTPRYLIKTRGQQVTLSCSPISGHRSVSWYQQTPGQGLQFLFEYFSETQRNKGNFPGRFSGRQFSNSRSEMNVSTLELGDSALYLCASSGGTGVQETQYFGPGTRLLVL.

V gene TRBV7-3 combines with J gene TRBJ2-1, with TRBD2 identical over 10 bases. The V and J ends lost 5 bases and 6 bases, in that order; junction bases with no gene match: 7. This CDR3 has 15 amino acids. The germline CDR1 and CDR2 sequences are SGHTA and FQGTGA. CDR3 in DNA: TGTGCCAGCAGCCTAGCGGGGGCCGGGCTCAATGAGCAGTTCTTC. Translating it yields CASSLAGAGLNEQFF.

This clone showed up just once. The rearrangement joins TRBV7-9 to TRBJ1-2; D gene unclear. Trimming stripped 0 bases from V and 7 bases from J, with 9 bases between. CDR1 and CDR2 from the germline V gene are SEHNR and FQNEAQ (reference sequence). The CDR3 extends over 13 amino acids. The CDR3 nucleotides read TGTGCCAGCAGCTTAGCGGGGTCGGGTGGCTACACCTTC. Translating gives CASSLAGSGGYTF.

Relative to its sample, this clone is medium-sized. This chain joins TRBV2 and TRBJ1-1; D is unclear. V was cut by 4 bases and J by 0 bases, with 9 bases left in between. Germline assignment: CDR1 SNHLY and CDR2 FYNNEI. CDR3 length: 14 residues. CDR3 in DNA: TGTGCCAGCAGTGTAGGGATTATGAACACTGAAGCTTTCTTT. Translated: CASSVGIMNTEAFF.

CDR3 protein: CASSPRGALYGYTF. In DNA, the CDR3 is TGTGCCAGCAGCCCCAGGGGTGCCCTCTATGGCTACACCTTC. V usage is TRBV28 and J usage is TRBJ1-2, with D possibly being TRBD1 (6 bases). V lost 6 bases, J lost 4 bases, and 15 bases lay in between. The germline V gene has CDR1 MDHEN and CDR2 SYDVKM. The CDR3 contains 14 residues.

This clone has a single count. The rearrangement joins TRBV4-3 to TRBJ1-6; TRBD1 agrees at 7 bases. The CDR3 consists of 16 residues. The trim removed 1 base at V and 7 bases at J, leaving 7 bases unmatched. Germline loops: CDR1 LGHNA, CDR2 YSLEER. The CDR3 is CASSQGAGGINSPLHF. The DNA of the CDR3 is TGCGCCAGCAGCCAAGGGGCAGGGGGAATCAATTCACCCCTCCACTTT.

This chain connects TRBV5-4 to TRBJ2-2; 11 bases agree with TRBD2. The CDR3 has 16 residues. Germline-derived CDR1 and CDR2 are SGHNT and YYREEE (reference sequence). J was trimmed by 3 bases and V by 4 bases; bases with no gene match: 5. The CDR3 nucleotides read TGTGCCAGCAGCCAAACTAGCGGGAGTCACACCGGGGAGCTGTTTTTT. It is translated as CASSQTSGSHTGELFF.

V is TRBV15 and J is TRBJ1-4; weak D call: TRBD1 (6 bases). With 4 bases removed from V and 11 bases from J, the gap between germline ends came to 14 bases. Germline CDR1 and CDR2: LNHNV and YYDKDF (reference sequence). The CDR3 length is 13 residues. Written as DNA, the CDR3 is TGTGCCACCAGCACCCGGACAGACGTTAAACTGTTTTTT. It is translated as CATSTRTDVKLFF.